This T cell receptor beta chain was recorded in a study of shared clonotypes between healthy human individuals. Study-wide results and caveats: Non-shared clonotypes showed lower generation probabilities than clonotypes common to all four donors.

The CDR3 is 12 amino acids. Comment on this clone: Its matching antigen is unknown.

The data were produced by immunoSEQ multiplex PCR, yet TCRdb's version contains in-frame clones alone and is incomplete. The sample includes about 2.3 million clones, over 90% seen only once; the top ten take 0.39%. V usage is TRBV21-1 and J usage is TRBJ2-1; the D call TRBD1 from the table was never checked on the DNA. TRBV21-1 is listed as a pseudogene. Sequenced material: naive CD4+ T cells from PBMCs. Subset meaning: CD45RA+ positively selected. The clonotype originates from a man younger than 30 in good health. Some clones in this sample may be carry-over from other donors' samples. CDR3 protein: CASGQGYNEQFF. DNA of the CDR3: TGTGCCTCCGGACAGGGATACAATGAGCAGTTCTTC.